The next 25 T cell receptor beta chains were all read from a single sample in a study of blood T cells in healthy people across ages. A second PCR, run for roughly 7 to 11 cycles, used a sample-barcoded 5' primer plus a J-beta primer mix. TCRdb reprocessed the 5' RACE reads via MiXCR and lists one record per CDR3 protein. Of about 500,000 distinct CDR3 sequences detected, nearly 25% appear once; the ten largest clones hold 7.5% to 9%. These data were also filed under a second study, of T cells of mothers and their children.

Sequencing was carried out using blood. The receptors were gathered from a boy between 10 and 17 years old in good health.

The V gene is TRBV6-5, the J gene TRBJ1-4; D is undetermined. The CDR3 covers 15 residues. The V gene lost 3 bases and the J gene lost 0 bases, with 8 bases spanning the gap. The V gene's germline CDR1 is MNHEY and CDR2 SVGAGI. Here the CDR3 DNA reads TGTGCCAGCAGTTATACCGTTACAACTAATGAAAAACTGTTTTTT. Translation gives CASSYTVTTNEKLFF.

This clonotype has more than one count but fewer than ten. V and J are TRBV7-2 and TRBJ2-5; 9 bases fit TRBD1. The DNA end favors TRBJ2-7, so the J call may be wrong. The CDR3 runs 16 residues. From germline, CDR1 is SGHTA and CDR2 FQGNSA. In DNA, the CDR3 is TGTGCCAGCAGCTTAGAGGGGACAGGGTTTCCCTACGAGCAGTACTTC. Translation: CASSLEGTGFPYEQYF.

This clonotype appeared many times. V usage is TRBV7-9 and J usage is TRBJ2-7; possible D gene TRBD2, 6 bases. This CDR3 comprises 13 residues. CDR1 SEHNR and CDR2 FQNEAQ come from the germline V gene (reference sequence). Trimming shortened V by 4 bases and J by 1 base, and 8 bases separated the two germline ends. Here the CDR3 DNA reads TGTGCCAGCAGCTACGGGGGTTCCTACGAGCAGTACTTC. Protein product: CASSYGGSYEQYF.

The chain joins TRBV9 to TRBJ2-5; possible D gene TRBD2, 5 bases. This CDR3 is built from 13 residues. Per germline, CDR1 SGDLS and CDR2 YYNGEE. The V end was cut by 0 bases, the J end by 5 bases, with 8 bases between. The CDR3 region is CASSVAGKETQYF. The CDR3, as DNA: TGTGCCAGCAGCGTAGCGGGGAAGGAGACCCAGTACTTC.

Many counts were recorded for this clonotype. V gene TRBV24-1 combines with J gene TRBJ1-4; D is possibly TRBD1 (6 bases). V lost 7 bases and J lost 8, with 13 bases in between. CDR1 and CDR2 from the germline V gene are KGHDR and SFDVKD. This CDR3 is 13 amino acids long. This CDR3 reads CATSGGPGEKLFF. Written as DNA, the CDR3 is TGTGCCACCAGCGGGGGCCCTGGAGAAAAACTGTTTTTT.

This clonotype came up a few times. V usage is TRBV5-1 and J usage is TRBJ2-3; 14 bases line up with TRBD2. Germline V lookup: CDR1 SGHRS, CDR2 YFSETQ. This CDR3 is 15 amino acids long. J lost 4 bases, V lost 4 bases, and 2 bases had no gene match. CDR3 residues: CASSPGLAGADTQYF. CDR3 bases: TGCGCCAGCAGCCCGGGACTAGCGGGAGCAGATACGCAGTATTTT.

This chain connects TRBV18 to TRBJ2-5, with D maybe TRBD2 (7 bases). Per the germline V gene, CDR1 is KGHSH and CDR2 is LQKENI. Trimming took off 2 bases at V and 2 bases at J, with 12 bases between the two ends. The CDR3 loop spans 15 amino acids. CDR3 region: CASSPDRGAQETQYF. DNA of the CDR3: TGTGCCAGCTCACCAGACCGGGGGGCACAAGAGACCCAGTACTTC.

There are many counts of this clonotype. This sequence joins TRBV28 and TRBJ1-4; D call uncertain. V lost 3 bases, J lost 8 bases, and 16 bases lay in between. From germline, CDR1 is MDHEN and CDR2 SYDVKM. The CDR3 totals 15 residues. The CDR3 loop is CASSFGGNPGEKLFF. The CDR3 region has the DNA TGTGCCAGCAGTTTTGGAGGGAACCCAGGAGAAAAACTGTTTTTT.

The rearrangement links TRBV20-1 to TRBJ2-5; tentative D call: TRBD1 (7 bases). The germline V gene encodes CDR1 DFQATT and CDR2 SNEGSKA (reference sequence). This CDR3 has 14 amino acids. V was clipped by 0 bases and J by 4 bases, with 12 bases between them. Written as DNA, the CDR3 is TGCAGTGCTAGAGATGGAGGGGGCTCAGAGACCCAGTACTTC. The encoded protein is CSARDGGGSETQYF.

The chain employs TRBV20-1 and TRBJ1-3, with D unclear. The CDR3 is made up of 14 amino acids. Trimming left V 3 bases short and J 4 bases short, with 13 bases between. Looked up from germline, CDR1 is DFQATT and CDR2 is SNEGSKA (reference sequence). The CDR3: CSARERGSGNTIYF. CDR3 nucleotide sequence: TGCAGTGCTAGGGAGAGAGGTTCGGGAAACACCATATATTTT.

This clonotype was picked up a small number of times. The gene calls are TRBV6-2 or TRBV6-3 and TRBJ2-7; TRBD2 aligns across 8 bases. V shed 7 bases, J shed 4 bases, and the junction held 6 bases outside the gene matches. CDR3 size: 13 residues. The germline CDR1 and CDR2 sequences are MNHEY and SVGEGT. The CDR3 reads CASMFTSGYEQYF. The CDR3 DNA reads as TGTGCCAGCATGTTTACTAGCGGATACGAGCAGTACTTC.

The gene calls are TRBV7-2 and TRBJ2-7, with D possibly TRBD1 on 7 matching bases. The closer fit of TRBJ2-5 to the DNA end suggests the J call may be wrong. The length of the CDR3 is 16 residues. Germline values: CDR1 SGHTA, CDR2 FQGNSA. CDR3: CASSLEVEGARETQYF. CDR3 DNA sequence: TGTGCCAGCAGCTTAGAGGTGGAGGGGGCCAGGGAGACCCAGTACTTC.

V and J are TRBV2 and TRBJ2-5, with 12 bases fitting TRBD2. The V and J ends lost 10 bases and 2 bases, in that order; junction bases with no gene match: 8. Germline assignment: CDR1 SNHLY and CDR2 FYNNEI. The CDR3 runs 15 residues. The CDR3, as DNA: TGTGCCAACCTTGGACTAGCGGGATATCAAGAGACCCAGTACTTC. Protein product: CANLGLAGYQETQYF.

The chain joins TRBV28 to TRBJ2-5; D is perhaps TRBD1 (6 bases). Trimming took 6 bases from V and 11 from J, leaving 16 bases between them. Germline CDR1 and CDR2: MDHEN and SYDVKM. The CDR3 is 12 residues long. The CDR3 DNA reads as TGTGCCAGCAGGAGGGGGAACACGAGGCAGTACTTC. Translated: CASRRGNTRQYF.

Many counts were recorded for this clonotype. This chain uses TRBV10-3 with TRBJ2-5, with a tentative D call TRBD2 (6 bases). V gave up 6 bases and J gave up 4 bases, with 12 bases separating them. Germline CDR1 reads ENHRY; CDR2 reads SYGVKD. The CDR3 length is 13 residues. Written as DNA, the CDR3 is TGTGCCATCAGCCCGGGAGACGGAGAGACCCAGTACTTC. Translated: CAISPGDGETQYF.

This clonotype appeared a few times. The chain uses TRBV28 and TRBJ2-1; D is perhaps TRBD2 (5 bases). This CDR3 has 15 residues. The V and J ends lost 5 bases and 4 bases respectively, with 15 bases between them. In germline, CDR1 is MDHEN, CDR2 SYDVKM. CDR3 bases: TGTGCCAGCAGTCTAACTAGGCTTTTATACAATGAGCAGTTCTTC. Protein: CASSLTRLLYNEQFF. The variable domain in full, completed from reference TRBV28 and TRBJ2-1, reads DVKVTQSSRYLVKRTGEKVFLECVQDMDHENMFWYRQDPGLGLRLIYFSYDVKMKEKGDIPEGYSVSREKKERFSLILESASTNQTSMYLCASSLTRLLYNEQFFGPGTRLTVL.

The chain uses TRBV2 and TRBJ2-5, with 7 nucleotides matching TRBD2. The end of the DNA is better explained by TRBJ2-1, so the J call may be wrong. Germline-derived CDR1 and CDR2 are SNHLY and FYNNEI. This CDR3 has 15 residues. The chain's CDR3 is CASSESMKRGDEQFF. The DNA of the CDR3 is TGTGCCAGCAGTGAAAGTATGAAGCGGGGAGATGAGCAGTTCTTC.

This rearrangement joins TRBV4-2 to TRBJ2-1, with TRBD2 matching 8 bases. V gave up 0 bases and J gave up 4 bases; unmatched junction bases: 5. This CDR3 has 16 amino acids. Germline V gene lookup returns CDR1 LGHNA and CDR2 YNFKEQ. In DNA, the CDR3 is TGTGCCAGCAGCCAAGATCTGATAGCGGGGTACAATGAGCAGTTCTTC. Encoded protein: CASSQDLIAGYNEQFF.

This sequence joins TRBV27 and TRBJ1-1, with TRBD1 matching 8 bases. Per the germline V gene, CDR1 is MNHEY and CDR2 is SMNVEV (reference sequence). CDR3 length equals 14 residues. The ends lost 5 bases at V and 0 bases at J; junction bases unmatched: 2. As DNA, the CDR3 is TGTGCCAGCAGTGTACAGGGGGTGAACACTGAAGCTTTCTTT. This translates into CASSVQGVNTEAFF.

This chain uses TRBV12-3 or TRBV12-4 with TRBJ2-3; D not certain. The CDR3 is 14 amino acids. V shed 7 bases and J shed 6 bases, with 17 bases lying between them. The CDR3 spells CASIPRPERDTQYF. CDR3 DNA: TGTGCCAGCATTCCGAGACCAGAGAGGGATACGCAGTATTTT.

This clonotype was counted only a few times. One junction end disagrees with the germline gene, perhaps due to a read error. The V gene is TRBV28, the J gene TRBJ2-1; the match to TRBD1 covers 9 bases. The CDR3 extends over 12 amino acids. The germline V gene has CDR1 MDHEN and CDR2 SYDVKM. The CDR3 here is CASSLNRGRKYF. CDR3 in DNA: TGTGCCAGCAGTTTAAACAGGGGGCGCAAGTACTTC. Supplemented by reference TRBV28 and TRBJ2-1, the full variable domain reads DVKVTQSSRYLVKRTGEKVFLECVQDMDHENMFWYRQDPGLGLRLIYFSYDVKMKEKGDIPEGYSVSREKKERFSLILESASTNQTSMYLCASSLNRGRKYFGPGTRLTVL.

The gene calls are TRBV30 and TRBJ2-2; D is perhaps TRBD1 or TRBD2 (6 bases each). Germline loops: CDR1 GTSNPN, CDR2 SVGIG (reference sequence). V dropped 0 bases and J dropped 2 bases, with 16 bases sitting between them. This CDR3 comprises 17 residues. CDR3: CAWSVPPQGGNTGELFF. Here the CDR3 DNA reads TGTGCCTGGAGTGTTCCCCCACAGGGAGGTAACACCGGGGAGCTGTTTTTT.

This chain joins TRBV13 and TRBJ1-6; 7 bases are a match to TRBD1. The germline V gene encodes CDR1 PRHDT and CDR2 FYEKMQ (reference sequence). CDR3 length: 15 residues. The junction had 13 bases not matched to a gene; V was cut back by 3 bases and J by 14 bases. CDR3 nucleotide sequence: TGTGCCAGCAGCTTCGGGACAGACTCCCTTGGAGCCCTCCACTTT. It encodes CASSFGTDSLGALHF.

The chain carries TRBV5-1 and TRBJ1-1; the match to TRBD1 covers 7 bases. V trimming: 1 base; J trimming: 1 base; junction bases outside the gene matches: 13. There are 18 residues in the CDR3. Germline CDR1 is SGHRS and CDR2 is YFSETQ. The CDR3 spells CASSLSSQGRVRNTEAFF. CDR3 DNA: TGCGCCAGCAGCTTGTCTTCACAGGGGCGGGTGAGGAACACTGAAGCTTTCTTT.

This chain connects TRBV9 to TRBJ1-1, with TRBD1 identical over 7 bases. Trimming cost V 0 bases and J 4 bases; bases outside gene matches: 6. The CDR3 sequence is 15 residues long. Germline loops: CDR1 SGDLS, CDR2 YYNGEE. CDR3 nucleotide sequence: TGTGCCAGCAGCGTAGATCCTGACAGGGTCACTGAAGCTTTCTTT. Protein product: CASSVDPDRVTEAFF.